The 8 T cell receptor beta chains in this list originate from one sample, sequenced in a study of T cell changes during pregnancy in multiple sclerosis (dated by TCRdb to between 2018 and 2021). Library prep was done by the immunoSEQ multiplex PCR assay. TCRdb took this table from immuneACCESS and kept in-frame rearrangements with V and J called. Such tables lack part of the clones; where checked against another copy, unresolved V genes explain under half of the gap, and the rest is unexplained. The sample profile shows approximately 100,000 clones; around nine tenths of them were found once. 1.2% of the sample is in the top ten clones. The sequenced sample was peripheral blood, obtained in the second trimester of pregnancy. The origin of the receptors is a female donor with multiple sclerosis, enrolled in a pregnancy study.

The rearrangement joins TRBV5-1 to TRBJ2-5; 8 nucleotides agree with TRBD2. V lost 3 bases to trimming and J lost 2 bases; unmatched junction nucleotides: 6. Germline CDR1 and CDR2: SGHRS and YFSETQ. The CDR3 is 15 residues long. For the CDR3, the DNA is TGCGCCAGCAGCTGGGGCCCGGGGGGGCAAGAGACCCAGTACTTC. Translation gives CASSWGPGGQETQYF.

The gene calls are TRBV29-1 and TRBJ2-1; tentatively, D is TRBD2 (5 bases). The CDR3 runs to 14 residues. Trimming took off 3 bases at V and 6 bases at J, with 15 bases between the two ends. The germline CDR1 and CDR2 sequences are SQVTM and ANQGSEA. CDR3 amino acids: CSVDRGSSGNEQFF. CDR3 DNA sequence: TGCAGCGTTGACCGGGGATCGAGCGGCAATGAGCAGTTCTTC.

The chain uses TRBV30 and TRBJ2-1; 8 positions agree with TRBD2. Trimming cost V 5 bases and J 7 bases; bases outside gene matches: 1. Per the germline V gene, CDR1 is GTSNPN and CDR2 is SVGIG (reference sequence). This CDR3 has 11 residues. The CDR3 sequence is CAWERGNEQFF. Written as DNA, the CDR3 is TGTGCCTGGGAGCGGGGGAATGAGCAGTTCTTC.

The chain combines TRBV5-1 with TRBJ1-5, with 11 bases lining up with TRBD1. There are 16 residues in the CDR3. V shed 2 bases and J 4 bases; nucleotides not matched to a gene: 5. Per the germline V gene, CDR1 is SGHRS and CDR2 is YFSETQ. DNA of the CDR3: TGCGCCAGCAGCTTCGGGACAGGGGGAAAAAATCAGCCCCAGCATTTT. Its translation: CASSFGTGGKNQPQHF.

This sequence joins TRBV5-1 and TRBJ2-7; 7 bases fit TRBD2. Germline-derived CDR1 and CDR2 are SGHRS and YFSETQ. CDR3 length: 16 residues. Trimming removed 3 bases from V and 0 bases from J; junction bases left unmatched: 9. The chain's CDR3 is CASSSNIRTSSYEQYF. For the CDR3, the DNA is TGCGCCAGCAGCTCGAATATCCGGACTAGCTCCTACGAGCAGTACTTC.

V gene TRBV6-4 combines with J gene TRBJ1-1, with D possibly TRBD1 on 6 matching bases. There are 13 residues in the CDR3. Germline loops: CDR1 MRHNA, CDR2 SNTAGT. The CDR3 spells CANLGTPNTEAFF. The CDR3, as DNA: TGTGCAAACCTCGGGACACCGAACACTGAAGCTTTCTTT.

The chain has TRBV9 and TRBJ2-1; 9 bases agree with TRBD1. Trimming cost V 4 bases and J 9 bases; bases outside gene matches: 17. The CDR3 sequence is 17 residues long. Germline V gives CDR1 SGDLS, CDR2 YYNGEE. CDR3 DNA sequence: TGTGCCAGCAGCCCCGGACAGGGGCGGACCCGGGAGCGTGAGCAGTTCTTC. Its translation: CASSPGQGRTREREQFF. Drawing the rest from reference TRBV9 and TRBJ2-1, the complete variable domain is DSGVTQTPKHLITATGQRVTLRCSPRSGDLSVYWYQQSLDQGLQFLIQYYNGEERAKGNILERFSAQQFPDLHSELNLSSLELGDSALYFCASSPGQGRTREREQFFGPGTRLTVL.

J is TRBJ1-2 and V is TRBV5-6, with 9 bases identical to TRBD1. V trimming: 4 bases; J trimming: 7 bases; junction bases outside the gene matches: 5. Germline V gene data show CDR1 as SGHDT and CDR2 as YYEEEE. This CDR3 comprises 13 residues. The CDR3 here is CASSPGQGLGYTF. The CDR3 DNA reads as TGTGCCAGCAGCCCGGGACAGGGACTTGGCTACACCTTC.